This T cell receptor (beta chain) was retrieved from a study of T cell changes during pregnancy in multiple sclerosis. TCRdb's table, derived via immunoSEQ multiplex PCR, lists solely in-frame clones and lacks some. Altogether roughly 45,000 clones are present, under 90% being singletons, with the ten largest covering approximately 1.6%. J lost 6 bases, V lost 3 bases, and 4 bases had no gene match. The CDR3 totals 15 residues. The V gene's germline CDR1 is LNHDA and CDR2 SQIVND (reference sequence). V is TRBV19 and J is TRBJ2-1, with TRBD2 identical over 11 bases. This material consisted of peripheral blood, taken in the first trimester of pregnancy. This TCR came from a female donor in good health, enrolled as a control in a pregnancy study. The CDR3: CASSIMTSGTNEQFF. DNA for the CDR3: TGTGCCAGTAGTATCATGACTAGCGGGACCAATGAGCAGTTCTTC. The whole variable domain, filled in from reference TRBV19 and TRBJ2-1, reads DGGITQSPKYLFRKEGQNVTLSCEQNLNHDAMYWYRQDPGQGLRLIYYSQIVNDFQKGDIAEGYSVSREKKESFPLTVTSAQKNPTAFYLCASSIMTSGTNEQFFGPGTRLTVL.